This TCR beta chain originates from a study of T-cell reconstitution after alpha-beta-depleted transplantation in children. The CDR3 length is 19 residues. Germline CDR1 and CDR2: MDHEN and SYDVKM. With 3 bases clipped from V and 3 bases from J, the junction kept 17 bases outside the gene matches. It was with unique molecular identifiers that the TCRbeta library was prepared. Each CDR3 protein is one row after TCRdb ran MiXCR on the PCR reads. This sample has hundreds of thousands of distinct CDR3 sequences; approximately 22% occur once, and the top ten carry 14%. Details on this clonotype: What it binds is unknown.

Findings of the study overall: Alpha-beta T cells about two months after transplant reportedly derived from several hundred expanded graft clones. Counts and diversity of T cells one year after transplant came mostly from newly produced T cells. It was surviving recipient T cells and thymic progenitors that gave some patients high TCRbeta diversity at day 60.

The genes are TRBV28 and TRBJ2-3; 8 bases are shared with TRBD2. The sample was PBMCs, mostly from graft donor cells, taken 360 days after TCRalphabeta/CD19-depleted stem cell transplant. The clonotype originates from a boy under two years old who had a stem cell transplant for acute myeloid leukemia, so the T cells may come from the graft donor. CDR3 in DNA: TGTGCCAGCAGTTTCGCACCCGGGGGGGGGCCGGGTCCGACAGATACGCAGTATTTT. Its translation: CASSFAPGGGPGPTDTQYF.